One sample yielded the 8 T cell receptor beta chains listed below, sequenced in a study of identical twins. TCRdb processed the 5' RACE reads anew with MiXCR; each CDR3 protein has one entry. This sample has 200,000 to 250,000 distinct CDR3 sequences; over 5.5% occur once, and the top ten carry about 15%. A further study also used this sample, focusing on T cells expressing NK-cell markers.

Sequencing was carried out using CD8+ T cells sorted from blood. The receptors here all came from a woman under 30 in good health.

This clonotype was picked up many times. This chain's CDR3 is CASSLGQGAGELFF. The CDR3 region has the DNA TGTGCCAGCAGCTTGGGACAGGGGGCCGGGGAGCTGTTTTTT. The V and J genes are TRBV27 and TRBJ2-2; 11 positions agree with TRBD1. CDR1 is MNHEY, CDR2 SMNVEV, per germline (reference sequence). Trimming removed 6 bases from V and 6 bases from J; junction bases left unmatched: 3. This CDR3 is 14 amino acids long.

V usage is TRBV25-1 and J usage is TRBJ2-7; D ambiguous. CDR1 MGHDK and CDR2 SYGVNS come from the germline V gene. V was clipped by 4 bases and J by 3 bases, with 4 bases between them. The CDR3 consists of 11 residues. CDR3: CASSVYYEQYF. CDR3 bases: TGTGCCAGCAGTGTTTACTACGAGCAGTACTTC.

This clonotype was counted many times. The J gene is TRBJ2-1, the V gene TRBV27; no clear D. CDR3 length: 14 residues. The V end was cut by 6 bases, the J end by 7 bases, with 16 bases between. Per germline, CDR1 MNHEY and CDR2 SMNVEV (reference sequence). As DNA, the CDR3 is TGTGCCAGCAGCAATTCCGGGCCGACGAATGAGCAGTTCTTC. It codes for CASSNSGPTNEQFF.

This sequence joins TRBV7-6 and TRBJ2-3; TRBD1 is a possible D gene (5 bases). Between the trimmed V and J ends, which lost 0 bases and 0 bases, there was a span of 19 bases. The CDR3 is 19 residues long. CDR1 is SGHVS, CDR2 FNYEAQ, per germline. The CDR3 DNA is TGTGCCAGCAGCTTAGCGGGTCTGGACACCTCTACTAGCACAGATACGCAGTATTTT. Translated: CASSLAGLDTSTSTDTQYF.

Many counts were recorded for this clonotype. This sequence joins TRBV4-1 and TRBJ2-5; the match to TRBD2 covers 7 bases. Germline CDR1 is MGHRA and CDR2 is YSYEKL. This CDR3 region has 15 residues. Trimming at V came to 0 bases and at J to 6 bases, leaving 7 bases not matched to a gene. CDR3 coding DNA: TGCGCCAGCAGCCAAGATCCTCGGGGGGTGCAGACCCAGTACTTC. It specifies CASSQDPRGVQTQYF.

This clonotype was counted at least ten times. The CDR3, as DNA: TGTGCCAGCAGCTTAGAGGGACTAGCTTATGAGCAGTTCTTC. Protein product: CASSLEGLAYEQFF. The chain combines TRBV7-9 with TRBJ2-1; 9 bases align to TRBD2. Trimming cost V 1 base and J 8 bases; bases outside gene matches: 3. This CDR3 contains 14 residues. Germline V gene sequence: CDR1 SEHNR, CDR2 FQNEAQ (reference sequence).

The chain combines TRBV5-5 with TRBJ2-7; TRBD1 matches at 9 bases. This CDR3 has 15 amino acids. Per germline, CDR1 SGHKS and CDR2 YYEKEE (reference sequence). The V gene end was trimmed by 2 bases and the J gene end by 7 bases; junction bases not matched to a gene: 10. The CDR3 loop is CASSFYRDRVREQYF. The CDR3 DNA reads TGTGCCAGCAGCTTTTACCGGGACAGGGTGAGGGAGCAGTACTTC.

This clonotype was observed a handful of times. The chain uses TRBV14 and TRBJ1-6; tentative D call: TRBD1 (6 bases). V was trimmed by 1 base and J by 6 bases, leaving 13 bases between them. Germline V CDR1 and CDR2: SGHDN, FVKESK. CDR3 length: 16 residues. CDR3 residues: CASSQGRGHSNSPLHF. For the CDR3, the DNA is TGTGCCAGCAGCCAAGGCCGGGGACACAGTAATTCACCCCTCCACTTT.